This passage covers 29 T cell receptor beta chains from one sample sequenced in a study of control samples from healthy donors and cancer patients. The method was immunoSEQ multiplex PCR; TCRdb's version includes in-frame clones alone and lacks a portion of them. The sample holds tens of thousands of clones, roughly 90% seen once. The sample was blood. The origin of the receptors is a woman in her forties or fifties in good health.

V gene TRBV12-3 or TRBV12-4 combines with J gene TRBJ1-2; 7 positions match TRBD1. The V gene end was trimmed by 8 bases and the J gene end by 4 bases; junction bases not matched to a gene: 4. The CDR3 totals 12 residues. The CDR3: CASGDRIYGYTF. CDR3 nucleotides: TGTGCCAGCGGGGACAGAATCTATGGCTACACCTTC.

The chain recombines TRBV28 with TRBJ2-5; the D is unclear. The CDR3 contains 14 residues. Trimming cost V 3 bases and J 1 base, with 9 bases left between them. In germline, CDR1 is MDHEN, CDR2 SYDVKM. CDR3 bases: TGTGCCAGCAGTTTCCTGCCCATCCAAGAGACCCAGTACTTC. Its translation: CASSFLPIQETQYF.

The V gene is TRBV9, the J gene TRBJ2-1; D ambiguous. V lost 3 bases and J 3 bases, leaving 10 bases between the germline ends. Germline V gene data show CDR1 as SGDLS and CDR2 as YYNGEE. This CDR3 has 14 residues. The DNA of the CDR3 is TGTGCCAGCAGCGCGGCAGAGGACTACAATGAGCAGTTCTTC. Protein product: CASSAAEDYNEQFF.

This chain links TRBV5-4 with TRBJ2-3; 8 nucleotides align to TRBD1. The CDR3 extends over 16 amino acids. Trimming took 0 bases from V and 6 from J; bases not matched to a gene: 9. CDR1 is SGHNT and CDR2 is YYREEE in the germline V gene (reference sequence). CDR3: CASSLARQGPRDTQYF. The CDR3, as DNA: TGTGCCAGCAGCTTGGCAAGACAGGGGCCCAGGGATACGCAGTATTTT. Full variable domain (rest looked up from reference TRBV5-4 and TRBJ2-3): ETGVTQSPTHLIKTRGQQVTLRCSSQSGHNTVSWYQQALGQGPQFIFQYYREEENGRGNFPPRFSGLQFPNYSSELNVNALELDDSALYLCASSLARQGPRDTQYFGPGTRLTVL.

Only one count was recorded for this clone. The J gene is TRBJ2-3, the V gene TRBV4-1, with D unresolved. Trimming pared 4 bases from V and 6 bases from J, leaving 11 bases between. The CDR3 spans 13 residues. Germline V gives CDR1 MGHRA, CDR2 YSYEKL. The CDR3 reads CASSLTRSDTQYF. CDR3 sequence (DNA): TGCGCCAGCAGCCTCACGAGGTCGGATACGCAGTATTTT.

The rearrangement joins TRBV19 to TRBJ1-5; a weak D match, TRBD1 (6 bases). CDR1 LNHDA and CDR2 SQIVND come from the germline V gene (reference sequence). The CDR3 loop spans 14 amino acids. Trimming left V 3 bases short and J 1 base short, with 7 bases between. CDR3 bases: TGTGCCAGTAGTATGGGGGCGAGCAATCAGCCCCAGCATTTT. Protein: CASSMGASNQPQHF.

This clone was recorded only once. The genes are TRBV28 and TRBJ1-1; TRBD1 agrees at 7 bases. Germline V gene sequence: CDR1 MDHEN, CDR2 SYDVKM. CDR3 length: 13 residues. The trim removed 3 bases at V and 5 bases at J, leaving 3 bases unmatched. The CDR3 spells CASSFRGWTEAFF. In nucleotides, the CDR3 is TGTGCCAGCAGTTTCAGGGGGTGGACTGAAGCTTTCTTT.

This sequence joins TRBV5-1 and TRBJ1-6; 7 nucleotides line up with TRBD1. This CDR3 spans 17 amino acids. With V trimmed by 0 bases and J by 0 bases, 3 bases remained unmatched. The germline gives CDR1 SGHRS, CDR2 YFSETQ. In DNA, the CDR3 is TGCGCCAGCAGCTTGGGGGACAGTAGCTCCTATAATTCACCCCTCCACTTT. This encodes CASSLGDSSSYNSPLHF.

The chain is built from TRBV29-1 and TRBJ2-7; a weak D match, TRBD2 (6 bases). Germline CDR1 reads SQVTM; CDR2 reads ANQGSEA. CDR3 length: 12 amino acids. The V gene lost 7 bases and the J gene lost 4 bases, with 14 bases spanning the gap. DNA of the CDR3: TGCAGCGGAGGGACTGGTGGATACGAGCAGTACTTC. Residues: CSGGTGGYEQYF.

The V and J genes are TRBV4-2 and TRBJ2-1; 7 positions match TRBD2. CDR3 length: 16 amino acids. The V and J ends lost 6 bases and 3 bases, in that order; junction bases with no gene match: 11. CDR1 is LGHNA, CDR2 YNFKEQ, per germline. The CDR3 loop is CASRSGASGNYNEQFF. Written as DNA, the CDR3 is TGTGCCAGCAGGAGTGGGGCTAGCGGTAACTACAATGAGCAGTTCTTC.

CDR3 nucleotide sequence: TGTGCCAGCAGTTGGGCAGTTAGCGGGACGTACGAGCAGTACTTC. Residues: CASSWAVSGTYEQYF. V usage is TRBV27 and J usage is TRBJ2-7; 8 positions agree with TRBD2. The germline V gene encodes CDR1 MNHEY and CDR2 SMNVEV (reference sequence). The CDR3 extends over 15 amino acids. Trimming at V came to 4 bases and at J to 4 bases, leaving 9 bases not matched to a gene.

The chain is built from TRBV5-1 and TRBJ1-2; no firm D call. The V gene's germline CDR1 is SGHRS and CDR2 YFSETQ. Trimming removed 1 base at V and 8 bases at J, with 12 bases between. This CDR3 has 13 residues. The CDR3 here is CASSLPSPMGYTF. In nucleotides, the CDR3 is TGCGCCAGCAGCTTGCCCAGTCCTATGGGCTACACCTTC.

The chain employs TRBV28 and TRBJ1-4; D perhaps matches TRBD1 (5 bases). The germline V gene has CDR1 MDHEN and CDR2 SYDVKM. V was pared by 4 bases and J by 7 bases, with 19 bases between. The CDR3 has 16 amino acids. The DNA for the CDR3 is TGTGCCAGCAGTTCCCCGGGACTCCCTGAGGGTGAAAAACTGTTTTTT. Its translation is CASSSPGLPEGEKLFF.

The CDR3 sequence is CASSLSGVYEQYF. The CDR3 nucleotides read TGTGCCAGCAGCTTATCGGGGGTTTACGAGCAGTACTTC. The V gene is TRBV7-9, the J gene TRBJ2-7; maybe TRBD2 (6 bases). The CDR3 has 13 amino acids. CDR1 and CDR2 from the germline V gene are SEHNR and FQNEAQ (reference sequence). V was clipped by 2 bases and J by 4 bases, with 9 bases between them.

This clone was recorded once. The genes are TRBV6-5 and TRBJ1-1; D is undetermined. The CDR3 sequence is 13 residues long. Trimming took 10 bases from V and 7 from J, leaving 19 bases between them. The germline V gene has CDR1 MNHEY and CDR2 SVGAGI. The CDR3 nucleotides are TGTGCCATTCGTCCGGCGGGGTTGGGTGAAGCTTTCTTT. Translated: CAIRPAGLGEAFF.

The chain joins TRBV27 to TRBJ1-1, with 8 bases that match TRBD1. CDR1 and CDR2 from the germline V gene are MNHEY and SMNVEV (reference sequence). The CDR3 has 14 residues. After removal of 5 bases from V and 5 bases from J, the junction contained 7 bases not matched to a gene. DNA for the CDR3: TGTGCCAGCAGTCATCAGGGGGCGGGGACTGAAGCTTTCTTT. As protein: CASSHQGAGTEAFF.

The chain uses TRBV9 and TRBJ2-7; 7 positions match TRBD1. There are 14 residues in the CDR3. Germline trimming cut 0 bases from V and 5 bases from J; bases unmatched to any gene: 5. CDR1 is SGDLS and CDR2 is YYNGEE in the germline V gene. DNA for the CDR3: TGTGCCAGCAGCGTAGGACAGGGAAAAAACGAGCAGTACTTC. Its protein is CASSVGQGKNEQYF.

This clone has just a few counts. The V call is TRBV19, the J call TRBJ1-4; no clear D gene. The length of the CDR3 is 17 residues. CDR1 and CDR2 from the germline V gene are LNHDA and SQIVND (reference sequence). Trimming stripped 5 bases from V and 0 bases from J, with 16 bases between. This CDR3 reads CASSPYHGVATNEKLFF. In nucleotides, the CDR3 is TGTGCCAGTAGTCCCTACCACGGGGTTGCAACTAATGAAAAACTGTTTTTT.

The J gene is TRBJ1-4, the V gene TRBV28, with TRBD1 matching 12 bases. Per germline, CDR1 MDHEN and CDR2 SYDVKM. V lost 5 bases to trimming and J lost 14 bases; unmatched junction nucleotides: 15. CDR3 size: 16 residues. The CDR3 reads CASSTIRDRGLWGLFF. The CDR3 nucleotides are TGTGCCAGCAGTACAATCCGGGACAGGGGGCTTTGGGGGCTGTTTTTT.

The J gene is TRBJ2-2, the V gene TRBV9, with 8 positions matching TRBD2. V shed 5 bases, J shed 3 bases, and the junction held 9 bases outside the gene matches. The germline gives CDR1 SGDLS, CDR2 YYNGEE. The CDR3 consists of 16 residues. The CDR3 region has the DNA TGTGCCAGCAGTTTAACCGGGGGGGCGGACACCGGGGAGCTGTTTTTT. This encodes CASSLTGGADTGELFF.

J is TRBJ1-3 and V is TRBV6-1; the D is unclear. There are 16 residues in the CDR3. Germline-derived CDR1 and CDR2 are MNHNS and SASEGT. V was cut by 4 bases and J by 0 bases, with 13 bases left in between. CDR3 residues: CASSVTDGSSGNTIYF. DNA for the CDR3: TGTGCCAGCAGTGTGACGGACGGAAGCTCTGGAAACACCATATATTTT.

This chain joins TRBV11-1 and TRBJ2-6; TRBD2 is a possible D gene (6 bases). The CDR3 has 14 residues. Trimming cost V 5 bases and J 2 bases, with 7 bases left between them. CDR1 SGHAT and CDR2 FQDESV come from the germline V gene (reference sequence). CDR3: CASSPGAGANVLTF. The CDR3 DNA sequence: TGTGCCAGCAGCCCGGGGGCTGGGGCCAACGTCCTGACTTTC.

The chain recombines TRBV19 with TRBJ2-7; TRBD1 aligns across 7 bases. The CDR3 totals 14 residues. Germline CDR1 is LNHDA and CDR2 is SQIVND (reference sequence). J was trimmed by 1 base and V by 6 bases; bases with no gene match: 6. The CDR3 loop is CASRGTAGSYEQYF. The CDR3 coding sequence is TGTGCCAGTAGAGGGACAGCCGGGTCCTACGAGCAGTACTTC.

The CDR3 bases are TGTGCCAGCTCACCAAAGCTTTACGAGCAGTACTTC. Amino acid sequence: CASSPKLYEQYF. V gene TRBV18 combines with J gene TRBJ2-7; no firm D call. Trimming pared 2 bases from V and 4 bases from J, leaving 6 bases between. The germline V gene has CDR1 KGHSH and CDR2 LQKENI. The CDR3 extends over 12 amino acids. Based on the CDR3 plus reference TRBV18 and TRBJ2-7, the full variable domain is NAGVMQNPRHLVRRRGQEARLRCSPMKGHSHVYWYRQLPEEGLKFMVYLQKENIIDESGMPKERFSAEFPKEGPSILRIQQVVRGDSAAYFCASSPKLYEQYFGPGTRLTVT.

The chain is built from TRBV5-1 and TRBJ2-7, with 15 positions matching TRBD2. The V and J ends lost 4 bases and 0 bases, in that order; junction bases with no gene match: 8. Germline V CDR1 and CDR2: SGHRS, YFSETQ. This CDR3 contains 18 residues. CDR3 sequence reads: CASSPVGLAGGGSYEQYF. For the CDR3, the DNA is TGCGCCAGCAGCCCCGTGGGACTAGCGGGAGGTGGCTCCTACGAGCAGTACTTC.

The chain carries TRBV9 and TRBJ1-4; 9 bases fit TRBD1. Trimming cost V 3 bases and J 5 bases; bases outside gene matches: 8. Per the germline V gene, CDR1 is SGDLS and CDR2 is YYNGEE. CDR3 length: 16 amino acids. The CDR3 DNA reads TGTGCCAGCAGCGCGACCGGGACAGGGATAAATGAAAAACTGTTTTTT. Translated: CASSATGTGINEKLFF.

This chain connects TRBV19 to TRBJ1-5; 9 nucleotides line up with TRBD1. Germline assignment: CDR1 LNHDA and CDR2 SQIVND (reference sequence). V lost 4 bases, J lost 0 bases, and 4 bases stayed unmatched. The CDR3 extends over 16 amino acids. DNA of the CDR3: TGTGCCAGTAGTAGTAACAGGGGGCTTAGCAATCAGCCCCAGCATTTT. Amino acid sequence: CASSSNRGLSNQPQHF.

The sample holds one count of this clone. The chain uses TRBV5-1 and TRBJ2-1; 10 bases fit TRBD2. V shed 5 bases and J 0 bases; nucleotides not matched to a gene: 11. The germline CDR1 and CDR2 sequences are SGHRS and YFSETQ. The CDR3 is 18 amino acids. CDR3 residues: CASRRLAGELSSYNEQFF. The CDR3 coding sequence is TGCGCCAGCAGACGTCTAGCGGGAGAGTTGAGCTCCTACAATGAGCAGTTCTTC.

The chain combines TRBV6-5 with TRBJ2-7; D is unresolved. Germline lookup yields CDR1 MNHEY and CDR2 SVGAGI. CDR3 length equals 10 residues. Trimming left V 8 bases short and J 3 bases short, with 5 bases between. As DNA, the CDR3 is TGTGCCAGCCATAACTACGAGCAGTACTTC. It is translated as CASHNYEQYF.